The entry below gives a single T cell receptor (beta chain) sequence along with its context. Its antigen is as yet unknown. This PCR relied on a set of 60 Vbeta primers and 13 Jbeta primers. Libraries were prepared by immunoSEQ multiplex PCR; TCRdb keeps only in-frame clonotypes and omits some of them. This table has approximately 150,000 clones, approximately 80% appearing once. From germline, CDR1 is SQVTM and CDR2 ANQGSEA. This CDR3 is 14 amino acids long. The V gene lost 4 bases and the J gene lost 1 base, with 13 bases spanning the gap. The data were taken from a study of cytomegalovirus exposure and HLA in healthy donors. Study-wide points: Association of a missense DCLRE1C variant with TCR beta V- and J-gene trimming was reported in a later analysis. High specificity and sensitivity for cytomegalovirus status were reported for the classifier.

This chain uses TRBV29-1 with TRBJ1-1; D call uncertain. The sequence derives from a woman aged 55-70 years in good health and CMV-seronegative. Sequencing used PBMCs. The CDR3 protein is CSVVGRAGNTEAFF. DNA of the CDR3: TGCAGCGTTGTGGGGAGGGCGGGGAACACTGAAGCTTTCTTT.